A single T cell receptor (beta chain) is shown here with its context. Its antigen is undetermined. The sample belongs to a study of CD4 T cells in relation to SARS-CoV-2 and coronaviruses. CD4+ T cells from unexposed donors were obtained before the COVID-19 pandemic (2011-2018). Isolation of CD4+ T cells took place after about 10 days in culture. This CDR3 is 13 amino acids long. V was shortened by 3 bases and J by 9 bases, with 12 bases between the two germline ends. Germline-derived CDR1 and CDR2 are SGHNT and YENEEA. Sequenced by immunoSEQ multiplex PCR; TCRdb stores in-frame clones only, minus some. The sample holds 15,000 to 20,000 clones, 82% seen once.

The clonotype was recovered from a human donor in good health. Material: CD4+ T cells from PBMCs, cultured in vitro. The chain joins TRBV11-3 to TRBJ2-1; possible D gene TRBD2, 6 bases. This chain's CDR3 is CASSFRGSAEQFF. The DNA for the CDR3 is TGTGCCAGCAGCTTCCGGGGGTCGGCTGAGCAGTTCTTC.